The entry below describes one TCR beta chain. The data were obtained in a study of blood T cell repertoires in COVID-19. Symptom resolution, clearance, or two negative PCRs marked the recovered donors of Cohort 3. Source study methods: Amplification of reference gene primers was used by the study to estimate nucleated cell counts. The table came from immunoSEQ multiplex PCR; TCRdb's copy has only in-frame clones and leaves some out. D and trimming come from the DNA, and the V and J calls and clone size come from that table. This table has fewer than 350,000 clones, 85% appearing once. The CDR3 loop spans 14 amino acids. Trimming cost V 4 bases and J 5 bases, with 14 bases left between them. The germline V gene has CDR1 MDHEN and CDR2 SYDVKM.

The V call is TRBV28, the J call TRBJ1-2, with D possibly TRBD1 on 6 matching bases. The sequenced material came from PBMCs or T cells enriched from blood (not recorded which). This clonotype was obtained from a woman aged 50 to 60 who had recovered from COVID-19. The CDR3 region is CASSSTGTQYGYTF. For the CDR3, the DNA is TGTGCCAGCAGTTCCACCGGGACACAGTATGGCTACACCTTC.